These T cell receptor beta chains were read from a single sample in a study of CD8+ T cells in alopecia areata. Data came from immunoSEQ multiplex PCR; TCRdb stores just in-frame clones and leaves some out. This sample has over 80,000 clones, with 44% found just once. The source was CD8+ T cells sorted from blood, collected at week 24, from a patient treated with tofacitinib. The receptors derive from a human donor with alopecia areata. Each CDR3 is given with its conserved first and last residue. A D gene is named only where the DNA matches it firmly. Clone size is not always given. Where it is, it says once, few, many or a class for expanded clones.

TRBJ2-7,TRBV28,14,once,TRBD1,TGTGCCAGCCAATTCCAGGGGGTCTTCAACGAGCAGTACTTC,CASQFQGVFNEQYF
TRBJ2-3,TRBV7-2,16,NA,NA,TGTGCCAGCAGCTTAGGTAGTGGGGGGACCACAGATACGCAGTATTTT,CASSLGSGGTTDTQYF
TRBJ2-1,TRBV4-3,16,once,NA,TGCGCCAGCAGCCAAGATCTGGCTGATGAGTTTAATGAGCAGTTCTTC,CASSQDLADEFNEQFF
TRBJ2-3,TRBV4-2,14,NA,TRBD1,TGTGCCAGCAGCCTAAAGGGGAGTGGGACAGGGGCTCTTTTT,CASSLKGSGTGALF
TRBJ2-1,TRBV19,15,few,NA,TGTGCCAGTAGTATAGAAGGGAGACCCTACAATGAGCAGTTCTTC,CASSIEGRPYNEQFF
TRBJ2-7,TRBV7-9,14,NA,NA,TGTGCCAGCAGCCCTCCGGGGATTCTTTACGAGCAGTACTTC,CASSPPGILYEQYF
TRBJ2-1,TRBV14,15,many,TRBD1,TGTGCCAGCAGCGCAACAGGGGGTCCCATTGATGAGCAGTTCTTC,CASSATGGPIDEQFF
TRBJ2-3,TRBV29-1,12,NA,NA,TGCAGCGTTGAGGAGCGGGCCGATACGCAGTATTTT,CSVEERADTQYF
TRBJ1-5,TRBV4-3,15,NA,TRBD1,TGCGCCAGCAGCTTATACACAGGGGGTAATCAGCCCCAGCATTTT,CASSLYTGGNQPQHF
TRBJ2-1,TRBV4-2,17,NA,NA,TGTGCCAGCAGCCAGACTAGGGTTCGCCTCTCCTACAATGAGCAGTTCTTC,CASSQTRVRLSYNEQFF
TRBJ2-7,TRBV4-2,15,NA,TRBD2,TGTGCCAGCAGCCTAGCAGATAGCGGGACCTACGAGCAGTACTTC,CASSLADSGTYEQYF
TRBJ2-7,TRBV29-1,13,few,NA,TGCAGCGTTGAAGCCCCAGGGCCGAGAGAGCAGTACTTC,CSVEAPGPREQYF
TRBJ1-2,TRBV29-1,15,NA,NA,TGCAGCGTTCGGGGCAGGGAAGGTGGGGACTATGGCTACACCTTC,CSVRGREGGDYGYTF
TRBJ2-7,TRBV29-1,13,NA,NA,TGCAGCGTTGAAACACGGACCTCTAACGAGCAGTACTTC,CSVETRTSNEQYF
TRBJ2-1,TRBV28,15,NA,NA,TGTGCCAGCAGAGGGTTCACGTCGGCGCACAATGAGCAGTTCTTC,CASRGFTSAHNEQFF